Below, 30 T cell receptor beta chains from the same sample are listed, as sequenced in a study of regulatory T cells in long-lasting Graves disease (dated by TCRdb to about 2021). The library was generated by multiplex PCR. For sequencing, an Illumina HiSeq 4000 was employed. TCR beta libraries were built with iRepertoire HTBI primers and Arm-PCR amplification of CDR3 regions. TCRdb reanalyzed the raw reads on its own, using fastp at Q25 for trimming and MiXCR for clone calling, and kept in-frame beta chains. Rows with a matching CDR3 protein are joined into one entry that keeps the most common DNA and genes. The sample table records approximately 540,000 distinct CDR3 sequences; approximately 12% of these occur just once. Of the sample, approximately 9.6% falls within the top ten clones. The time point label on this specimen signifies: newly diagnosed GD, antithyroid drugs for less than 3 months. For both TCR sequencing and RNA sequencing, RNA was extracted from PBMCs in TRIzol.

Another study also made use of these data, one on T cells in Graves' hyperthyroidism and ophthalmopathy.

This specimen was peripheral blood mononuclear cells (PBMCs), taken at new diagnosis, from a patient treated with antithyroid drugs. The receptors come from a woman aged 25 to 39 with Graves disease. Donor details come from another sample of the same person, matched by shared clones.

This clonotype occurred many times. This chain joins TRBV30 and TRBJ2-1; D perhaps matches TRBD2 (6 bases). The ends were cut back, 4 bases at V and 0 bases at J, with 13 bases in the middle. The CDR3 length is 15 residues. The germline CDR1 and CDR2 sequences are GTSNPN and SVGIG (reference sequence). CDR3 residues: CAWNEHGSSYNEQFF. CDR3 nucleotide sequence: TGTGCCTGGAACGAGCACGGGAGCTCCTACAATGAGCAGTTCTTC. The whole variable domain, remainder taken from reference TRBV30 and TRBJ2-1, is SQTIHQWPATLVQPVGSPLSLECTVEGTSNPNLYWYRQAAGRGLQLLFYSVGIGQISSEVPQNLSASRPQDRQFILSSKKLLLSDSGFYLCAWNEHGSSYNEQFFGPGTRLTVL.

In this sample, this clonotype turned up many times. The rearrangement links TRBV2 to TRBJ2-5; 11 bases fit TRBD2. The CDR3 is 15 residues long. V trimming: 6 bases; J trimming: 5 bases; junction bases outside the gene matches: 8. Germline lookup yields CDR1 SNHLY and CDR2 FYNNEI. The CDR3 sequence: CASRAGTSGRETQYF. CDR3 in DNA: TGTGCCAGCAGAGCCGGGACTAGCGGACGGGAGACCCAGTACTTC.

CDR3 in amino acids: CSARTGGNQPQHF. Here the CDR3 DNA reads TGCAGTGCTCGGACAGGGGGCAATCAGCCCCAGCATTTT. The rearrangement links TRBV20-1 to TRBJ1-5; TRBD1 matches 9 bases. The CDR3 runs 13 residues. V was clipped by 5 bases and J by 2 bases; unmatched bases: 1. Germline CDR1 is DFQATT and CDR2 is SNEGSKA (reference sequence).

This clonotype appeared many times. V gene TRBV11-3 combines with J gene TRBJ2-1, with D perhaps being TRBD1 or TRBD2 (5 bases each). The CDR3 extends over 13 amino acids. CDR1 SGHNT and CDR2 YENEEA come from the germline V gene. Trimming cost V 5 bases and J 5 bases, with 10 bases left between them. As DNA, the CDR3 is TGTGCCAGCAGCCGAGGGGCGAACAATGAGCAGTTCTTC. Translated: CASSRGANNEQFF.

This clonotype was counted ten times or more. The rearrangement uses TRBV28 and TRBJ1-4, with 7 bases lining up with TRBD1. Germline-derived CDR1 and CDR2 are MDHEN and SYDVKM. V lost 7 bases, J lost 4 bases, and 6 bases stayed unmatched. This CDR3 comprises 14 residues. CDR3 in DNA: TGTGCCAGCAACCGACAGGGTGGTAATGAAAAACTGTTTTTT. Protein: CASNRQGGNEKLFF.

This clonotype was detected many times. Here the CDR3 DNA reads TGTGCCACCATGCCCACTGAAGCTTTCTTT. This encodes CATMPTEAFF. The chain joins TRBV2 to TRBJ1-1, with D unclear. Trimming took off 10 bases at V and 4 bases at J, with 7 bases between the two ends. CDR3 length: 10 amino acids. Germline-derived CDR1 and CDR2 are SNHLY and FYNNEI.

This clonotype was picked up many times. This sequence joins TRBV28 and TRBJ2-7; D may be TRBD2 (5 bases). Germline-derived CDR1 and CDR2 are MDHEN and SYDVKM. V was clipped by 7 bases and J by 5 bases, with 21 bases between them. This CDR3 has 15 amino acids. The CDR3, as DNA: TGTGCCAGCACCAGACGGGATCTTCGCATCCACGAGCAGTACTTC. Translated, it gives CASTRRDLRIHEQYF.

This clonotype was seen ten or more times. This rearrangement joins TRBV12-3 or TRBV12-4 to TRBJ1-4; D is uncertain. The CDR3 runs to 15 residues. The V gene lost 5 bases and the J gene lost 3 bases, with 13 bases spanning the gap. The CDR3 DNA reads TGTGCCAGCAGTAGGACTCTTACTTCTAATGAAAAACTGTTTTTT. As protein: CASSRTLTSNEKLFF.

This clonotype has at least ten counts. This chain uses TRBV3-1 with TRBJ2-3; TRBD2 matches at 14 bases. V lost 5 bases, J lost 3 bases, and 4 bases stayed unmatched. The CDR3 has 16 residues. The germline gives CDR1 LGHDT, CDR2 YNNKEL (reference sequence). CDR3 sequence (DNA): TGTGCCAGCAGCTCCTGGACTAGCGGGAGGACAGATACGCAGTATTTT. Its translation is CASSSWTSGRTDTQYF.

This clonotype was observed at least ten times. The chain carries TRBV4-1 and TRBJ2-1, with 9 bases lining up with TRBD2. Germline loops: CDR1 MGHRA, CDR2 YSYEKL. The CDR3 consists of 15 residues. V gave up 4 bases and J gave up 8 bases; unmatched junction bases: 9. The CDR3: CASSRAGTSIYEQFF. The DNA of the CDR3 is TGCGCCAGCAGCCGAGCCGGGACTAGCATTTATGAGCAGTTCTTC.

This clonotype has ten or more counts. The rearrangement joins TRBV12-3 or TRBV12-4 to TRBJ2-5; D possibly corresponds to TRBD1 (6 bases). Trimming took off 2 bases at V and 2 bases at J, with 12 bases between the two ends. The CDR3 extends over 15 amino acids. CDR3 DNA: TGTGCCAGCAGTTTAATGGGGGCCCCTCAAGAGACCCAGTACTTC. It yields the protein CASSLMGAPQETQYF.

The chain joins TRBV20-1 to TRBJ1-2; the match to TRBD1 covers 9 bases. The germline V gene has CDR1 DFQATT and CDR2 SNEGSKA (reference sequence). V shed 2 bases, J shed 5 bases, and the junction held 9 bases outside the gene matches. The CDR3 runs 15 residues. CDR3 bases: TGCAGTGCTAGAAGGGACAGGGAGGTTAGATATGGCTACACCTTC. Its translation is CSARRDREVRYGYTF.

The V call is TRBV11-2, the J call TRBJ2-3; TRBD1 agrees at 7 bases. Germline lookup yields CDR1 SGHAT and CDR2 FQNNGV. The CDR3 sequence is 16 residues long. Trimming at V came to 6 bases and at J to 3 bases, leaving 12 bases not matched to a gene. The CDR3 loop is CASSPFPTGITDTQYF. In DNA, the CDR3 is TGTGCCAGCAGTCCATTCCCGACAGGGATAACAGATACGCAGTATTTT.

V usage is TRBV6-5 and J usage is TRBJ2-7; maybe TRBD2 (5 bases). V shed 2 bases and J shed 3 bases, with 20 bases lying between them. The CDR3 has 17 amino acids. Per the germline V gene, CDR1 is MNHEY and CDR2 is SVGAGI. The CDR3 here is CASSYSSGSAMNYEQYF. CDR3 coding DNA: TGTGCCAGCAGTTACAGCTCGGGGAGTGCCATGAACTACGAGCAGTACTTC.

The chain uses TRBV12-3 or TRBV12-4 and TRBJ2-1, with 14 bases matching TRBD2. V gave up 6 bases and J gave up 3 bases; unmatched junction bases: 7. CDR3 size: 17 residues. CDR3 protein: CASRGTSGRRGYNEQFF. The DNA for the CDR3 is TGTGCCAGCAGAGGGACTAGCGGGAGAAGGGGCTACAATGAGCAGTTCTTC.

The rearrangement joins TRBV5-1 to TRBJ2-3; 7 bases are shared with TRBD1. This CDR3 is 14 amino acids long. V lost 5 bases to trimming and J lost 6 bases; unmatched junction nucleotides: 9. CDR1 and CDR2 (germline): SGHRS, YFSETQ. CDR3 amino acids: CASSLGQVDDTQYF. The CDR3 nucleotides read TGCGCCAGCAGTCTAGGACAGGTGGACGATACGCAGTATTTT.

The table lists this clonotype with many counts. The V and J genes are TRBV24-1 and TRBJ2-1, with 10 bases identical to TRBD2. V lost 0 bases, J lost 3 bases, and 1 base stayed unmatched. CDR3 length equals 16 residues. Germline V gene lookup returns CDR1 KGHDR and CDR2 SFDVKD. The CDR3 DNA sequence: TGTGCCACCAGTGATTTGGGGACTAGCGACTACAATGAGCAGTTCTTC. Its translation is CATSDLGTSDYNEQFF.

The sample holds many counts of this clonotype. The rearrangement links TRBV28 to TRBJ2-1, with 7 positions matching TRBD2. Germline V lookup: CDR1 MDHEN, CDR2 SYDVKM. J lost 7 bases, V lost 8 bases, and 11 bases had no gene match. The CDR3 consists of 14 residues. CDR3 in amino acids: CASPPSGMRNEQFF. In nucleotides, the CDR3 is TGTGCCAGCCCCCCCAGCGGGATGAGGAATGAGCAGTTCTTC.

CDR3 sequence reads: CASWTPSTGTETQYF. The CDR3 DNA reads as TGTGCCAGCTGGACGCCGTCGACAGGGACGGAGACCCAGTACTTC. The chain recombines TRBV28 with TRBJ2-5; 7 nucleotides line up with TRBD1. The CDR3 spans 15 residues. Germline CDR1 MDHEN, CDR2 SYDVKM. Trimming cost V 8 bases and J 5 bases; bases outside gene matches: 14.

This chain joins TRBV5-6 and TRBJ2-7, with D tentatively TRBD1 or TRBD2 (5 bases each). The CDR3 totals 15 residues. CDR1 SGHDT and CDR2 YYEEEE come from the germline V gene. Trimming stripped 0 bases from V and 3 bases from J, with 13 bases between. The CDR3 coding sequence is TGTGCCAGCAGCTTGGACTTGGGACCCGTCTACGAGCAGTACTTC. This sequence encodes CASSLDLGPVYEQYF.

At least ten counts were recorded for this clonotype. The chain uses TRBV2 and TRBJ1-5, with TRBD1 matching over 10 bases. This CDR3 contains 18 residues. The germline V gene has CDR1 SNHLY and CDR2 FYNNEI. J was trimmed by 2 bases and V by 3 bases; bases with no gene match: 10. CDR3 in DNA: TGTGCCAGCAGTGACATAGGACAGGGGGTGTACGGCAATCAGCCCCAGCATTTT. Protein: CASSDIGQGVYGNQPQHF. Full variable domain (remainder filled in from reference TRBV2 and TRBJ1-5): EPEVTQTPSHQVTQMGQEVILRCVPISNHLYFYWYRQILGQKVEFLVSFYNNEISEKSEIFDDQFSVERPDGSNFTLKIRSTKLEDSAMYFCASSDIGQGVYGNQPQHFGDGTRLSIL.

In its sample, this clonotype was seen many times. The chain carries TRBV20-1 and TRBJ1-5; 7 bases map to TRBD1. Per germline, CDR1 DFQATT and CDR2 SNEGSKA (reference sequence). The CDR3 consists of 14 residues. After removal of 5 bases from V and 4 bases from J, the junction contained 8 bases not matched to a gene. CDR3 amino acids: CSASGGIRNQPQHF. The CDR3 DNA reads as TGCAGTGCTTCAGGGGGTATAAGAAATCAGCCCCAGCATTTT.

Many counts were recorded for this clonotype. The rearrangement joins TRBV29-1 to TRBJ2-3; TRBD2 matches 8 bases. The trim removed 3 bases at V and 6 bases at J, leaving 8 bases unmatched. The CDR3 sequence is 14 residues long. Germline CDR1 and CDR2: SQVTM and ANQGSEA. DNA of the CDR3: TGCAGCGTTGAGGGGACGACTAGCGCCGATACGCAGTATTTT. Translation gives CSVEGTTSADTQYF.

Concerning this clonotype itself: Here the CDR3 omits its conserved ending phenylalanine or tryptophan, so a read error is the likely source. V gene TRBV6-1 combines with J gene TRBJ2-1, with 7 bases identical to TRBD1. V lost 5 bases and J lost 0; bases outside the gene matches: 7. Per germline, CDR1 MNHNS and CDR2 SASEGT. The CDR3 covers 16 residues. The CDR3 protein is CASSQRGQFSYNEQFS. Written as DNA, the CDR3 is TGTGCCAGCAGTCAAAGGGGACAGTTCTCCTACAATGAGCAGTTCTCC.

Regarding this clonotype: Possible read error: a much larger clone is one base away. The chain is built from TRBV9 and TRBJ2-1; 7 bases are shared with TRBD2. The J call may be faulty, since TRBJ2-7 better matches the DNA end. The CDR3 extends over 17 amino acids. The germline V gene encodes CDR1 SGDLS and CDR2 YYNGEE. CDR3 in DNA: TGTGCCAGCAGCGTAGGACGTCGCGGGAGTGCCTACAATGAGCAGTACTTC. The encoded protein is CASSVGRRGSAYNEQYF.

As DNA, the CDR3 is TGTGCCAGCAGCCCCCCAGGAGGAGGGGTATTCACAGATACGCAGTATTTT. It encodes CASSPPGGGVFTDTQYF. The chain couples TRBV7-9 to TRBJ2-3, with a possible D match to TRBD2 (6 bases). The CDR3 totals 17 residues. Germline CDR1 reads SEHNR; CDR2 reads FQNEAQ (reference sequence). The germline V and J ends were trimmed by 5 bases and 2 bases, with 20 bases remaining between them.

This clonotype was observed at least ten times. The J gene is TRBJ2-7, the V gene TRBV6-5; D remains unclear. The V end lost 2 bases, the J end lost 0 bases, and 8 bases lay between the germline ends. CDR3 length: 14 residues. The germline gives CDR1 MNHEY, CDR2 SVGAGI. CDR3 sequence: CASSYGPFSYEQYF. Here the CDR3 DNA reads TGTGCCAGCAGTTACGGCCCATTCTCCTACGAGCAGTACTTC.

This clonotype was picked up many times. The V gene is TRBV5-1, the J gene TRBJ1-1; possible D gene TRBD1, 6 bases. CDR3 length: 14 residues. Germline loops: CDR1 SGHRS, CDR2 YFSETQ. The V and J ends lost 1 base and 0 bases respectively, with 7 bases between them. CDR3 DNA: TGCGCCAGCAGCTTGCCAGGGGTGAACACTGAAGCTTTCTTT. Residues: CASSLPGVNTEAFF.

The J gene is TRBJ2-1, the V gene TRBV14; D gene ambiguous. This CDR3 spans 15 amino acids. The germline V gene encodes CDR1 SGHDN and CDR2 FVKESK. V gave up 2 bases and J gave up 4 bases, with 12 bases separating them. The CDR3 loop is CASSQIPTGYNEQFF. CDR3 nucleotides: TGTGCCAGCAGCCAAATTCCGACGGGTTACAATGAGCAGTTCTTC.

This clonotype was counted ten times or more. The rearrangement joins TRBV11-2 to TRBJ1-5; 12 nucleotides agree with TRBD1. CDR1 and CDR2 from the germline V gene are SGHAT and FQNNGV. The CDR3 has 15 residues. Losses at the gene ends were 3 bases for V and 6 bases for J; bases not matched to a gene: 3. The chain's CDR3 is CASSFGTGGFQPQHF. Here the CDR3 DNA reads TGTGCCAGCAGCTTCGGGACAGGGGGCTTTCAGCCCCAGCATTTT. Full variable domain (rest looked up from reference TRBV11-2 and TRBJ1-5): EAGVAQSPRYKIIEKRQSVAFWCNPISGHATLYWYQQILGQGPKLLIQFQNNGVVDDSQLPKDRFSAERLKGVDSTLKIQPAKLEDSAVYLCASSFGTGGFQPQHFGDGTRLSIL.